These 29 T cell receptor beta chains share one sample of origin, sequenced in a study of T cells in localized non-small cell lung cancer. TCRdb's copy holds only in-frame clones and misses some; the assay was immunoSEQ multiplex PCR. The sample lists some 21,000 clones, under 95% seen once, with roughly 4% in the top ten. The sequenced sample was peripheral blood, obtained before any cancer treatment. Receptors originate from a male donor aged 60 or older with stage I squamous cell lung carcinoma.

The chain carries TRBV12-1 and TRBJ1-2; the table's D call TRBD1 went unverified against the DNA. TRBV12-1 is an annotated pseudogene. This CDR3 has 11 amino acids. This CDR3 is CASSLRGGYTF. The CDR3 region has the DNA TGTGCCAGCAGCCTTAGGGGGGGCTACACCTTC.

The chain combines TRBV18 with TRBJ2-2; TRBD2 matches at 7 bases. Per the germline V gene, CDR1 is KGHSH and CDR2 is LQKENI. J gave up 5 bases and V 0 bases, and 9 bases lay outside the gene matches. CDR3 length equals 17 residues. The DNA for the CDR3 is TGTGCCAGCTCACCACCGTTGGCGGGAGAATTTACCGGGGAGCTGTTTTTT. It specifies CASSPPLAGEFTGELFF.

The rearrangement uses TRBV7-7 and TRBJ2-2; 7 bases match TRBD2. Germline assignment: CDR1 SSHAT and CDR2 FNYEAQ (reference sequence). CDR3 length: 13 residues. Trimming removed 5 bases from V and 5 bases from J; junction bases left unmatched: 2. The CDR3 here is CASSPLATGELFF. CDR3 sequence (DNA): TGTGCCAGCAGCCCACTAGCGACCGGGGAGCTGTTTTTT.

The chain couples TRBV28 to TRBJ2-4, with a possible D match to TRBD2 (5 bases). V gave up 7 bases and J gave up 0 bases, with 13 bases separating them. Germline CDR1 MDHEN, CDR2 SYDVKM. The CDR3 contains 15 residues. CDR3 residues: CASTGLLLAKNIQYF. CDR3 DNA: TGTGCCAGCACGGGGTTACTACTAGCCAAAAACATTCAGTACTTC. The variable domain in full, with the rest retrieved from reference TRBV28 and TRBJ2-4, is DVKVTQSSRYLVKRTGEKVFLECVQDMDHENMFWYRQDPGLGLRLIYFSYDVKMKEKGDIPEGYSVSREKKERFSLILESASTNQTSMYLCASTGLLLAKNIQYFGAGTRLSVL.

The chain is built from TRBV19 and TRBJ1-2; D gene ambiguous. V was shortened by 7 bases and J by 10 bases, with 22 bases between the two germline ends. Looked up from germline, CDR1 is LNHDA and CDR2 is SQIVND (reference sequence). The CDR3 is 14 amino acids. This chain's CDR3 is CASTRTAPRWDYTF. Written as DNA, the CDR3 is TGTGCCAGTACCAGGACCGCTCCTCGTTGGGACTACACCTTC.

The rearrangement links TRBV5-1 to TRBJ2-7, with D maybe TRBD1 (6 bases). CDR1 and CDR2 (germline): SGHRS, YFSETQ. The CDR3 runs 13 residues. The V and J ends lost 5 bases and 4 bases respectively, with 13 bases between them. The CDR3 DNA sequence: TGCGCCAGCAGTAATCGTCAGGGGTACGAGCAGTACTTC. It codes for CASSNRQGYEQYF.

The chain carries TRBV14 and TRBJ2-3, with 12 bases matching TRBD2. The CDR3 is made up of 17 amino acids. Trimming at V came to 6 bases and at J to 3 bases, leaving 10 bases not matched to a gene. The germline gives CDR1 SGHDN, CDR2 FVKESK. The CDR3 reads CASRATSGSSWTDTQYF. CDR3 coding DNA: TGTGCCAGCAGGGCGACTAGCGGGAGTTCATGGACAGATACGCAGTATTTT.

The chain uses TRBV7-2 and TRBJ2-5; 8 nucleotides align to TRBD2. The length of the CDR3 is 15 residues. The V and J ends lost 1 base and 5 bases, in that order; junction bases with no gene match: 6. CDR1 and CDR2 (germline): SGHTA, FQGNSA. This chain's CDR3 is CASSLEGLGVETQYF. The CDR3 nucleotides read TGTGCCAGCAGCTTAGAGGGACTAGGAGTGGAGACCCAGTACTTC.

The rearrangement joins TRBV19 to TRBJ1-6, with TRBD1 matching 7 bases. Trimming removed 3 bases from V and 8 bases from J; junction bases left unmatched: 13. Germline CDR1 and CDR2: LNHDA and SQIVND (reference sequence). This CDR3 is built from 17 residues. The CDR3 DNA is TGTGCCAGTAGTATGGGAACTGACAGGGCTGGCCATTCACCCCTCCACTTT. It is translated as CASSMGTDRAGHSPLHF.

This clone was counted a single time. The rearrangement joins TRBV2 to TRBJ2-1; tentative D call: TRBD2 (5 bases). Trimming took off 7 bases at V and 7 bases at J, with 8 bases between the two ends. Germline V gene lookup returns CDR1 SNHLY and CDR2 FYNNEI. The CDR3 is made up of 11 amino acids. For the CDR3, the DNA is TGTGCCAGCATGAGGGTTAATGAGCAGTTCTTC. It codes for CASMRVNEQFF.

This clone was observed a single time. V gene TRBV21-1 combines with J gene TRBJ1-2; no check of the table's D call, TRBD1, against the DNA was made. TRBV21-1 is marked as a pseudogene. The CDR3 has 14 residues. DNA for the CDR3: TGTGCCAGCCGTAGACAGGATCAGGGCGCTGGCTACACCTTC. Protein product: CASRRQDQGAGYTF.

The V and J genes are TRBV5-1 and TRBJ2-7, with 8 bases matching TRBD2. This CDR3 has 17 residues. Germline V gene lookup returns CDR1 SGHRS and CDR2 YFSETQ. J was trimmed by 3 bases and V by 3 bases; bases with no gene match: 14. The CDR3 bases are TGCGCCAGCAGCTCGGGGGCTACTAGCGGTCTAAGCTACGAGCAGTACTTC. Its translation: CASSSGATSGLSYEQYF.

J is TRBJ1-1 and V is TRBV19; D unresolved. Looked up from germline, CDR1 is LNHDA and CDR2 is SQIVND (reference sequence). Trimming left V 6 bases short and J 3 bases short, with 11 bases between. The CDR3 sequence is 13 residues long. The CDR3 sequence: CASRKGGDTEAFF. In nucleotides, the CDR3 is TGTGCCAGTAGAAAGGGCGGGGACACTGAAGCTTTCTTT.

The V and J genes are TRBV4-3 and TRBJ1-1; D not certain. From germline, CDR1 is LGHNA and CDR2 YSLEER. CDR3 length: 15 amino acids. Trimming stripped 0 bases from V and 5 bases from J, with 13 bases between. In DNA, the CDR3 is TGCGCCAGCAGCCAAGAAGACCGGGGAGGGACTGAAGCTTTCTTT. Its protein is CASSQEDRGGTEAFF.

This chain uses TRBV19 with TRBJ1-2; D uncertain. With 5 bases removed from V and 7 bases from J, the gap between germline ends came to 17 bases. The CDR3 contains 14 residues. CDR1 LNHDA and CDR2 SQIVND come from the germline V gene (reference sequence). The CDR3 here is CASSSSPLFGGYTF. As DNA, the CDR3 is TGTGCCAGTAGTTCTTCTCCCTTATTCGGTGGCTACACCTTC.

This clone was detected only a few times. The genes are TRBV28 and TRBJ1-5; no reliable D call. This CDR3 is built from 12 residues. Trimming cost V 3 bases and J 6 bases, with 6 bases left between them. The germline CDR1 and CDR2 sequences are MDHEN and SYDVKM. CDR3 sequence reads: CASSFGPQPQHF. CDR3 sequence (DNA): TGTGCCAGCAGTTTCGGACCTCAGCCCCAGCATTTT.

The V gene is TRBV27, the J gene TRBJ2-1; D is ambiguous. The germline V gene has CDR1 MNHEY and CDR2 SMNVEV (reference sequence). This CDR3 contains 13 residues. V was trimmed by 3 bases and J by 5 bases, leaving 8 bases between them. In DNA form, the CDR3 reads TGTGCCAGCAGTTTCGAACTCCACAATGAGCAGTTCTTC. Protein product: CASSFELHNEQFF.

The V and J genes are TRBV7-9 and TRBJ2-3, with 7 nucleotides matching TRBD1. Germline V gene lookup returns CDR1 SEHNR and CDR2 FQNEAQ (reference sequence). CDR3 length equals 13 residues. After removal of 7 bases from V and 4 bases from J, the junction contained 5 bases not matched to a gene. The CDR3 coding sequence is TGTGCCAGCACCCAACAGGGGCCAGATACGCAGTATTTT. Its translation is CASTQQGPDTQYF.

The rearrangement joins TRBV28 to TRBJ2-3; TRBD1 agrees at 8 bases. CDR1 is MDHEN, CDR2 SYDVKM, per germline. The CDR3 is 17 residues long. Germline trimming cut 8 bases from V and 1 base from J; bases unmatched to any gene: 14. CDR3 nucleotides: TGTGCCAGCGGGCCAGACAGGGGCTGGCTAGGCACAGATACGCAGTATTTT. Protein product: CASGPDRGWLGTDTQYF.

The chain carries TRBV28 and TRBJ1-2; TRBD1 agrees at 7 bases. V was clipped by 6 bases and J by 3 bases; unmatched bases: 4. The CDR3 extends over 13 amino acids. Germline V gives CDR1 MDHEN, CDR2 SYDVKM. The CDR3 loop reads CASRLTGDYGYTF. The CDR3 DNA follows: TGTGCCAGCAGACTTACAGGGGACTATGGCTACACCTTC.

This chain links TRBV19 with TRBJ1-4, with D possibly being TRBD1 (5 bases). The V end was cut by 4 bases, the J end by 8 bases, with 14 bases between. The CDR3 totals 14 residues. CDR1 and CDR2 from the germline V gene are LNHDA and SQIVND (reference sequence). CDR3 sequence reads: CASSKQENKEKLFF. The CDR3 nucleotides read TGTGCCAGTAGTAAACAGGAGAATAAGGAAAAACTGTTTTTT. The variable domain in full, completed from reference TRBV19 and TRBJ1-4, reads DGGITQSPKYLFRKEGQNVTLSCEQNLNHDAMYWYRQDPGQGLRLIYYSQIVNDFQKGDIAEGYSVSREKKESFPLTVTSAQKNPTAFYLCASSKQENKEKLFFGSGTQLSVL.

The chain joins TRBV29-1 to TRBJ1-1; D is perhaps TRBD1 (6 bases). Germline V CDR1 and CDR2: SQVTM, ANQGSEA. The CDR3 has 13 residues. Trimming took 1 base from V and 3 from J, leaving 9 bases between them. CDR3 DNA sequence: TGCAGCGTTGAAGGGGCAGGGGACACTGAAGCTTTCTTT. Protein: CSVEGAGDTEAFF.

J is TRBJ2-7 and V is TRBV6-1; 7 bases line up with TRBD2. Germline values: CDR1 MNHNS, CDR2 SASEGT. J lost 6 bases, V lost 7 bases, and 12 bases had no gene match. This CDR3 has 14 amino acids. The CDR3 spells CASKSSGTSSEQYF. The CDR3 DNA reads TGTGCCAGCAAATCCAGCGGGACCTCTTCCGAGCAGTACTTC.

This chain uses TRBV19 with TRBJ2-3; TRBD2 is a possible D gene (6 bases). The CDR3 totals 15 residues. CDR1 and CDR2 from the germline V gene are LNHDA and SQIVND (reference sequence). V was shortened by 3 bases and J by 5 bases, with 15 bases between the two germline ends. The chain's CDR3 is CASSIVSSGLDTQYF. As DNA, the CDR3 is TGTGCCAGTAGTATCGTTAGCAGCGGGTTAGATACGCAGTATTTT.

This clone was observed once. The chain joins TRBV5-1 to TRBJ1-2; the D gene is possibly TRBD1 (5 bases). The germline V gene has CDR1 SGHRS and CDR2 YFSETQ. The CDR3 is made up of 14 amino acids. V lost 4 bases, J lost 0 bases, and 10 bases lay in between. The CDR3 loop is CASSIDRPNYGYTF. DNA for the CDR3: TGCGCCAGCAGCATCGACAGACCTAACTATGGCTACACCTTC.

This rearrangement joins TRBV18 to TRBJ2-7; 9 bases map to TRBD2. There are 15 residues in the CDR3. Germline CDR1 reads KGHSH; CDR2 reads LQKENI. J gave up 6 bases and V 3 bases, and 9 bases lay outside the gene matches. The CDR3 region is CASSPAGTSRAEQYF. The CDR3 DNA sequence: TGTGCCAGCTCACCGGCTGGGACTAGCAGGGCCGAGCAGTACTTC.

CDR3 in DNA: TGTGCCAGCACTACAGGGCAGGGGGACCCCTACGAGCAGTACTTC. Translating it yields CASTTGQGDPYEQYF. The rearrangement uses TRBV6-1 and TRBJ2-7; 7 nucleotides agree with TRBD1. Germline lookup yields CDR1 MNHNS and CDR2 SASEGT. The CDR3 is made up of 15 amino acids. The V gene end was trimmed by 7 bases and the J gene end by 2 bases; junction bases not matched to a gene: 11.

The V gene is TRBV7-7, the J gene TRBJ2-7, with 14 bases identical to TRBD2. V dropped 4 bases and J dropped 6; count of bases not matched to a gene: 5. The CDR3 contains 15 residues. Germline CDR1 and CDR2: SSHAT and FNYEAQ (reference sequence). DNA of the CDR3: TGTGCCAGCAGCTCGGGACTAGCGGGAGTCCGCGAGCAGTACTTC. Translating gives CASSSGLAGVREQYF.

The V call is TRBV19, the J call TRBJ2-5, with a tentative D call TRBD2 (5 bases). This CDR3 spans 15 amino acids. The V and J ends lost 4 bases and 4 bases respectively, with 16 bases between them. Germline CDR1 and CDR2: LNHDA and SQIVND (reference sequence). This chain's CDR3 is CASSSLDVAGETQYF. DNA of the CDR3: TGTGCCAGTAGTAGCCTGGACGTGGCGGGAGAGACCCAGTACTTC.